This TCR beta chain was sequenced in a study of cytomegalovirus exposure and HLA in healthy donors. Overall study results and limits: Prior analysis indicated that the majority of TCR beta V segments exhibited productivity approximately 87% or approximately 30% of the time. Later analysis identified about 18,000 TCR beta sequences associated with HLA alleles, using a false discovery rate threshold of 0.05. In a later analysis, TCR beta V- and J-gene trimming was associated with a missense DCLRE1C variant.

Comment on this clone: The antigen remains unidentified.

The PCR used 60 Vbeta and 13 Jbeta primers. Method: immunoSEQ multiplex PCR; TCRdb's copy keeps in-frame clones and lacks some. The table has about 150,000 clones, roughly 70% seen once; the top ten hold over 6.5%. This CDR3 contains 14 residues. Trimming took 6 bases from V and 0 from J; bases not matched to a gene: 3. Germline CDR1 MNHEY, CDR2 SVGAGI. V and J are TRBV6-5 and TRBJ1-2; 8 bases agree with TRBD1. This clonotype originated in a man aged 25-45 years in good health and CMV-seronegative. Material: PBMCs. CDR3 amino acids: CASRDRGSNYGYTF. The CDR3 DNA follows: TGTGCCAGCAGAGACAGGGGATCTAACTATGGCTACACCTTC.